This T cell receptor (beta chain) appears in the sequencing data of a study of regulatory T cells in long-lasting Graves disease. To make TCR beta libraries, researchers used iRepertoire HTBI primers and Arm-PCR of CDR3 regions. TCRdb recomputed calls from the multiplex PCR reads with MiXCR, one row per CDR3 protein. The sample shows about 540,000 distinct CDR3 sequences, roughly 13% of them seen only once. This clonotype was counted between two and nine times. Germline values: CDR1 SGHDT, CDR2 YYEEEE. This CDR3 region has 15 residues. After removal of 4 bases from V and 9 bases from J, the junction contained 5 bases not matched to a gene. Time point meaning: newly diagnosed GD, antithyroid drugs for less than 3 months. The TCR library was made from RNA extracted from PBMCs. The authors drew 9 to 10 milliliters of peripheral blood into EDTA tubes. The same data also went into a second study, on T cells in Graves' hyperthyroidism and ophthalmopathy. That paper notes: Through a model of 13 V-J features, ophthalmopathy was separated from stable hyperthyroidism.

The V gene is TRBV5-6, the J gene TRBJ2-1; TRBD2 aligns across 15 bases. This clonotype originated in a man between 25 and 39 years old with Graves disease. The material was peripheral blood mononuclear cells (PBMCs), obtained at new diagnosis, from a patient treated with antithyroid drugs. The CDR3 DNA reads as TGTGCCAGCAGCAGGGGACTAGCGGGAGGAGCTGAGCAGTTCTTC. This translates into CASSRGLAGGAEQFF. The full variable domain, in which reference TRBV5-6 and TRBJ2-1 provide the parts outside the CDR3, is DAGVTQSPTHLIKTRGQQVTLRCSPKSGHDTVSWYQQALGQGPQFIFQYYEEEERQRGNFPDRFSGHQFPNYSSELNVNALLLGDSALYLCASSRGLAGGAEQFFGPGTRLTVL.